A selection of T cell receptor beta chains follows, all from one sample in a study of shared clonotypes between healthy human individuals. Sequencing used immunoSEQ multiplex PCR; TCRdb keeps in-frame clones, though not all of them. The table shows around 2.1 million clones, with 90% to 95% occurring only once. Sequencing was done on a sample of naive CD8+ T cells from PBMCs. The origin of the receptors is a man aged 18 to 30 in good health. Some clones in this sample may be carry-over from other donors' samples. CDR3s include the opening cysteine and the closing phenylalanine or tryptophan. A D gene is named only where the DNA matches it firmly.

j_gene: TRBJ2-3; d_gene: TRBD1; v_gene: TRBV27; CDR3aa: CASSPQGIDTDTQYF; CDR3nt: TGTGCCAGCAGTCCACAGGGGATTGATACAGATACGCAGTATTTT
j_gene: TRBJ1-2; d_gene: TRBD1; v_gene: TRBV19; CDR3aa: CASSIRDRGLDGYTF; CDR3nt: TGTGCCAGTAGTATTCGAGACAGGGGACTTGATGGCTACACCTTC
j_gene: TRBJ1-4; d_gene: -; v_gene: TRBV27; CDR3aa: CASTAREANEKLFF; CDR3nt: TGTGCCAGCACCGCAAGGGAAGCTAATGAAAAACTGTTTTTT
j_gene: TRBJ2-3; d_gene: TRBD1; v_gene: TRBV28; CDR3aa: CASTLFRDRVGSTDTQYF; CDR3nt: TGTGCCAGCACCCTCTTCCGGGACAGGGTAGGGAGCACAGATACGCAGTATTTT
j_gene: TRBJ2-7; d_gene: -; v_gene: TRBV5-5; CDR3aa: CASSLAAQGHEQYF; CDR3nt: TGTGCCAGCAGCTTGGCCGCACAGGGCCACGAGCAGTACTTC
j_gene: TRBJ2-7; d_gene: -; v_gene: TRBV7-9; CDR3aa: CASSRDSDEQYF; CDR3nt: TGTGCCAGCAGTAGAGACAGCGACGAGCAGTACTTC
j_gene: TRBJ2-7; d_gene: TRBD2; v_gene: TRBV27; CDR3aa: CASSLPGLAGIPYEQYF; CDR3nt: TGTGCCAGCAGTTTACCCGGACTAGCGGGGATTCCCTACGAGCAGTACTTC
j_gene: TRBJ2-7; d_gene: -; v_gene: TRBV5-1; CDR3aa: CASSWSLKYEQYF; CDR3nt: TGCGCCAGCAGCTGGAGCCTTAAGTACGAGCAGTACTTC
j_gene: TRBJ2-3; d_gene: -; v_gene: TRBV28; CDR3aa: CASMGLGVIDTQYF; CDR3nt: TGTGCCAGCATGGGTCTCGGAGTGATCGATACGCAGTATTTT
j_gene: TRBJ1-2; d_gene: -; v_gene: TRBV11-3; CDR3aa: CASSLVVGPEPYTF; CDR3nt: TGTGCCAGCAGCTTAGTAGTGGGCCCAGAACCCTACACCTTC
j_gene: TRBJ1-1; d_gene: -; v_gene: TRBV28; CDR3aa: CASSLLGPTPNTEAFF; CDR3nt: TGTGCCAGCAGTTTATTGGGACCGACTCCGAACACTGAAGCTTTCTTT
j_gene: TRBJ2-1; d_gene: -; v_gene: TRBV7-9; CDR3aa: CASSPSPGHYNEQFF; CDR3nt: TGTGCCAGCAGCCCCTCCCCTGGTCATTACAATGAGCAGTTCTTC
j_gene: TRBJ2-7; d_gene: TRBD2; v_gene: TRBV28; CDR3aa: CASSFGAGDEQYF; CDR3nt: TGTGCCAGCAGTTTTGGGGCGGGGGACGAGCAGTACTTC
j_gene: TRBJ2-7; d_gene: -; v_gene: TRBV2; CDR3aa: CATKSPDYEQYF; CDR3nt: TGTGCCACCAAGAGCCCAGACTACGAGCAGTACTTC
j_gene: TRBJ2-7; d_gene: TRBD1; v_gene: TRBV5-1; CDR3aa: CASSPGGTGGYEQYF; CDR3nt: TGCGCCAGCAGCCCGGGAGGGACAGGGGGCTACGAGCAGTACTTC
j_gene: TRBJ2-1; d_gene: TRBD2; v_gene: TRBV19; CDR3aa: CASSISGRTYNEQFF; CDR3nt: TGTGCCAGTAGTATCAGCGGGAGGACCTACAATGAGCAGTTCTTC
j_gene: TRBJ1-4; d_gene: TRBD1; v_gene: TRBV5-6; CDR3aa: CASSLIRGQEKLFF; CDR3nt: TGTGCCAGCAGCTTAATAAGGGGGCAGGAAAAACTGTTTTTT
j_gene: TRBJ2-7; d_gene: -; v_gene: TRBV7-2; CDR3aa: CASSLARAGAYEQYF; CDR3nt: TGTGCCAGCAGCTTAGCGAGGGCAGGAGCCTACGAGCAGTACTTC
j_gene: TRBJ2-7; d_gene: -; v_gene: TRBV28; CDR3aa: CASSLGRRGYEQYF; CDR3nt: TGTGCCAGCAGTTTAGGTAGGAGAGGCTACGAGCAGTACTTC
j_gene: TRBJ2-7; d_gene: -; v_gene: TRBV7-8; CDR3aa: CASSHILGGGNYEQYF; CDR3nt: TGTGCCAGCAGTCATATACTAGGTGGAGGGAATTACGAGCAGTACTTC
j_gene: TRBJ2-2; d_gene: -; v_gene: TRBV2; CDR3aa: CASSESGLRRTGELFF; CDR3nt: TGTGCCAGCAGTGAAAGCGGACTTAGAAGGACCGGGGAGCTGTTTTTT
j_gene: TRBJ2-7; d_gene: -; v_gene: TRBV5-6; CDR3aa: CASRRNDWSYEQYF; CDR3nt: TGTGCCAGCAGGAGAAATGACTGGTCCTACGAGCAGTACTTC